The present entry profiles one T cell receptor (beta chain) with its context. No antigen is known for it. Per-nucleotide qualities are absent, and no much larger clonotype sits a single base away. This specimen's treatment or condition label, per the study, means: preoperative locoregional IRX-2 cytokine immunotherapy. The samples were obtained from a phase Ib study that tested preoperative, locoregional IRX-2 cytokine immunotherapy meant to prime immune responses. Before surgery, IRX-2 was given to the donors, who were patients with early-stage breast cancer. These data belong to a study of preoperative IRX-2 immunotherapy in early breast cancer (dated by TCRdb to about 2019). Libraries were built with the immunoSEQ multiplex PCR assay. The source is immuneACCESS, and TCRdb retained only in-frame sequences with V and J called. Part of the clones is not carried over; for the studies checked, unresolved V genes explain less than half of this, and the remainder is unexplained. This sample is represented by fewer than 70,000 clones; roughly 94% of them were singletons. Roughly 1.7% of the sample belongs to the ten largest clones.

V was cut back by 5 bases and J by 6 bases, leaving a gap of 4 bases between them. The CDR3 starts with the cysteine, ends with the phenylalanine, and has 10 residues. Of all the DNA, just the CDR3 is kept, 30 bases in frame from base 1. Taken from the germline V gene, the CDR1 and CDR2 loops are SNHLY and FYNNEI. This TCR was recovered from a human donor with breast cancer. This sample was obtained from a patient treated with IRX-2 immunotherapy. The chain was built from TRBV2 and TRBJ2-5; there is no confident call for the D gene. DNA sequence: TGTGCCAGCAGTACGAAGACCCAGTACTTC. Its protein is CASSTKTQYF.